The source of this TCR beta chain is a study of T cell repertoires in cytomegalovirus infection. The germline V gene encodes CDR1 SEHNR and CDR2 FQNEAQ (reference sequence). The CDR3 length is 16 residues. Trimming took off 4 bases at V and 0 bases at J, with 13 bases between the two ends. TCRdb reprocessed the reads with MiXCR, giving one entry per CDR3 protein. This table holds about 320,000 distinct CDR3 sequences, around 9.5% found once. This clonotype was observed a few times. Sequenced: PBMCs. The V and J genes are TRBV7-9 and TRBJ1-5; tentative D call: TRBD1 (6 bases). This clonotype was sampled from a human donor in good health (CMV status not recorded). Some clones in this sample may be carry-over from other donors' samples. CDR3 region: CASSSGQPYSNQPQHF. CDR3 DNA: TGTGCCAGCAGCTCCGGACAGCCATATAGCAATCAGCCCCAGCATTTT.